This T cell receptor beta chain was recorded in a study of blood T cell repertoires in COVID-19. This CDR3 region has 13 residues. CDR1 is MNHNS and CDR2 is SASEGT in the germline V gene. Trimming shortened V by 1 base and J by 7 bases, and 7 bases separated the two germline ends. TCRdb's table, derived via immunoSEQ multiplex PCR, lists solely in-frame clones and lacks some. The repertoire holds some 210,000 clones, with 81% as singletons. Sequenced material: PBMCs or T cells enriched from blood (not recorded which). The chain links TRBV6-1 to TRBJ2-2; D remains unclear. The receptor was isolated from a woman in her forties or fifties with acute COVID-19. The chain's CDR3 is CASSEEQIGELFF. CDR3 DNA: TGTGCCAGCAGTGAAGAACAGATCGGGGAGCTGTTTTTT.